This TCR beta chain was captured by sequencing in a study of glioma-infiltrating T cells. Germline V lookup: CDR1 SGHTA, CDR2 FQGNSA. The CDR3 extends over 13 amino acids. Amplification of TCR alpha and beta CDR3 regions from RNA used iRepertoire nested multiplex PCR. Tissue mRNA or PBMC total RNA, about 95-450 ng, went into one-step reverse transcription and amplification. MiXCR was run by TCRdb on the multiplex PCR reads, yielding one entry per CDR3 protein. The sample holds 85,000 to 110,000 distinct CDR3 sequences, about 30% seen once. On this clonotype itself: Given a much more abundant clone one base away, this may be a read error.

This receptor was identified in a human donor with low-grade glioma or glioblastoma, undergoing nonglioma brain surgery, or in good health (not recorded which). The chain combines TRBV7-2 with TRBJ1-1; the D gene is possibly TRBD1 (5 bases). Sequences were obtained from glioma tissue, nonneoplastic brain tissue, or PBMCs (not recorded which). This chain's CDR3 is CASENRLNTETFF. In DNA form, the CDR3 reads TGTGCCAGCGAAAACAGGCTGAACACTGAAACTTTCTTT.